Listed below are T cell receptor beta chains from one sample, sequenced in a study of blood T cell repertoires in COVID-19. Some clones are missing from TCRdb's copy, which holds only in-frame ones; the method was immunoSEQ multiplex PCR. The sample lists 150,000 or so clones, around 89% occurring once. Sequenced sample: peripheral blood. The origin of the receptors is a man aged 18 to 35 with COVID-19, enrolled during active disease. The conserved cysteine and the conserved F or W are not part of the CDR3 here.

v_call	j_call	cdr3_length	cdr3_aa
TRBV4-2	TRBJ2-1	11	ASSQPTGGEQF
TRBV7-2	TRBJ1-5	11	ASSLAADQPQH
TRBV19	TRBJ1-5	12	ASSRGISNQPQH
TRBV12-2	TRBJ2-7	15	ASRLPYYRGPCYEQY
TRBV30	TRBJ2-1	13	AWIPRGRELNEQF
TRBV24-1	TRBJ2-2	13	ATSDLGDYTGELF
TRBV25-1	TRBJ2-7	14	ASSERLATTSYEQY
TRBV13	TRBJ2-3	15	ASSSNRDRTPADTQY
TRBV28	TRBJ2-3	14	ASSLVLEGAGDTQY
TRBV11-2	TRBJ1-1	10	ASSPTGTGAF
TRBV28	TRBJ1-1	10	ASSFLTGKAF
TRBV19	TRBJ1-4	13	ASSPPGTGVEKLL
TRBV5-1	TRBJ2-1	13	ASSLEGQGVDEQF
TRBV28	TRBJ2-4	13	ASSRTGSTKNIQY
TRBV7-6	TRBJ2-7	13	ASSLNPHAGIEQY
TRBV28	TRBJ1-1	11	ASSEGDYTEAF
TRBV5-5	TRBJ2-7	12	ASSMGTALYEGY
TRBV6-6	TRBJ1-5	14	ASSYSKVGAGQPQH
TRBV6-1	TRBJ1-1	11	ASSSPGGTEAF
TRBV9	TRBJ1-4	13	ASSGGQGPNEKLL
TRBV19	TRBJ1-5	15	ASSRGGVGQGRRPQH
TRBV9	TRBJ2-5	12	ASSGSGGQETQY
TRBV27	TRBJ2-7	12	ASSPGLSSYEQY
TRBV20-1	TRBJ2-7	14	SASLGLAGGHNEQY
TRBV18	TRBJ2-5	12	ASSPRVGEETQY
TRBV21-1	TRBJ2-7	6	ASSMPN
TRBV28	TRBJ1-1	13	ASSFFGSKRTEAF
TRBV10-1	TRBJ2-7	11	ASSLAGLGEQY
TRBV6-2/TRBV6-3	TRBJ2-1	12	ASSWWEERNEQF
TRBV6-2/TRBV6-3	TRBJ2-7	14	ASSPDRGEGTYEQY
TRBV28	TRBJ1-1	12	ASRGGWMNTEAF
TRBV4-3	TRBJ1-4	15	ASSQARRGRANEKLL
TRBV10-2	TRBJ2-1	15	ASSDLRTSGRGNEQF
TRBV21-1	TRBJ2-7	14	ASSTMGQMSSYEQY
TRBV5-4	TRBJ2-5	13	ASNLGGSPRETQY
TRBV13	TRBJ2-3	14	ASSLGGGPSTDTQY
TRBV5-1	TRBJ2-2	15	ASSSGLAGHGTGELF
TRBV5-1	TRBJ2-2	12	ASSLGLNTGELF
TRBV10-3	TRBJ2-1	11	AISESKPNEQF
TRBV7-3	TRBJ2-1	11	ASSYQGDNEQF
TRBV28	TRBJ1-6	12	ASSLGTVGGAMG
TRBV19	TRBJ2-7	10	ASSISGDEQY
TRBV12-3/TRBV12-4	TRBJ2-1	10	ASSLTSGSVF
TRBV19	TRBJ1-2	12	ASSIEAGRYGYT
TRBV9	TRBJ2-1	14	ASSVVLAGAYNEQF
TRBV3-1/TRBV3-2	TRBJ1-5	12	ASSTRTSNQPQH
TRBV2	TRBJ2-3	12	ASKAREGADTQY
TRBV28	TRBJ1-1	13	ASSIPTGSLTEAF
TRBV11-2	TRBJ2-7	14	ASSLYRRGKAYEQY
TRBV7-3	TRBJ2-3	14	ASSPRRAEYTDTQY
TRBV24-1	TRBJ2-3	12	ATSNLRDWDTQY
TRBV12-3/TRBV12-4	TRBJ1-2	11	ASSLHPVFEDT
TRBV10-1	TRBJ1-1	14	ASSELRTGGNTEAF
TRBV28	TRBJ2-1	14	ASSFVGHQSYNEQF
TRBV6-2/TRBV6-3	TRBJ2-7	17	ASRYWTSGRPLGSYEQY
TRBV6-5	TRBJ1-1	11	ASRGRQHTEAF
TRBV9	TRBJ2-2	13	ASSVGGLNTGELF